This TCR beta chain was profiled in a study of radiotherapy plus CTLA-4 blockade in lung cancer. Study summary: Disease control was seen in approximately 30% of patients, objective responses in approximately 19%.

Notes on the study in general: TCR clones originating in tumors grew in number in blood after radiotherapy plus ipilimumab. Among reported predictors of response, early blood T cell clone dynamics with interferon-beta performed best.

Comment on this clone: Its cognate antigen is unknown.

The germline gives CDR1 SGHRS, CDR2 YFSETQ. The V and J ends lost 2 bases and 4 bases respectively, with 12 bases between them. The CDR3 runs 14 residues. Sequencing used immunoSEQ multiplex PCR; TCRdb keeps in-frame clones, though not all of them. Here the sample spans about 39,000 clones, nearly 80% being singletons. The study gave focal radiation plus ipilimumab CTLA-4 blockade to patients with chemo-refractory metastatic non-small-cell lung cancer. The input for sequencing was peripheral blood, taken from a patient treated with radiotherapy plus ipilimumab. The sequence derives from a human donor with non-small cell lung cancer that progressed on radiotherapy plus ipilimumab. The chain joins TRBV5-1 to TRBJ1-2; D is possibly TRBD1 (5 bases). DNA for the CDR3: TGCGCCAGCAGCTTAGGTCTACAGGTCTATGGCTACACCTTC. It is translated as CASSLGLQVYGYTF.